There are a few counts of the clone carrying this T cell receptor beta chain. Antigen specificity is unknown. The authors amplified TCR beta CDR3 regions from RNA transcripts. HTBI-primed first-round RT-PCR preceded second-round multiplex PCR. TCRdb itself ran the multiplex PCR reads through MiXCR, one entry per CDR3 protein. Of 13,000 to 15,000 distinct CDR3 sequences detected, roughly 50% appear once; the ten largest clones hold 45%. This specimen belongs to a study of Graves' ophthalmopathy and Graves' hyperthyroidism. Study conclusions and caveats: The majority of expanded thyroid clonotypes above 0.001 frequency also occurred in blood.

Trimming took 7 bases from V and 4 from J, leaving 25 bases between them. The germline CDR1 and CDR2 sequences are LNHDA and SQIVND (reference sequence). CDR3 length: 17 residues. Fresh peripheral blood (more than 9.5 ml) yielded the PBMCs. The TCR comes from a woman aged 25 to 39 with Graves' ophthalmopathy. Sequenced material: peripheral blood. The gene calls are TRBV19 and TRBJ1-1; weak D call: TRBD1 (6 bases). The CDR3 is CASTIGFRGRIGTEAFF. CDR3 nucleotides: TGTGCCAGTACCATTGGGTTCAGGGGTAGGATTGGCACTGAAGCTTTCTTT.